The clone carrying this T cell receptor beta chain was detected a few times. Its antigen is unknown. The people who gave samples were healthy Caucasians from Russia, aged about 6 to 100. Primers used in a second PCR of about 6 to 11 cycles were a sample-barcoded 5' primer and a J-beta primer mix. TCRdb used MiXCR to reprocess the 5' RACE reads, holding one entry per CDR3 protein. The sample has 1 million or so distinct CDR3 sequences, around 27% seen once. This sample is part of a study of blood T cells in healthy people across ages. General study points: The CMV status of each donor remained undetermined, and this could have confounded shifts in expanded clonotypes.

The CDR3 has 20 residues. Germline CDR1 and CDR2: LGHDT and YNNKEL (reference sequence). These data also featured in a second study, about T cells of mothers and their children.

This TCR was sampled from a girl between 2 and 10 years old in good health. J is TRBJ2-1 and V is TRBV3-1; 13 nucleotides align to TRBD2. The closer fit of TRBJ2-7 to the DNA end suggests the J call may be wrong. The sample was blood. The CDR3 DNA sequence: TGTGCCAGCAGCCCCCAACTCGTAAGAAGGGGACTAGCGGGACATGACGAGCAGTACTTC. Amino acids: CASSPQLVRRGLAGHDEQYF.